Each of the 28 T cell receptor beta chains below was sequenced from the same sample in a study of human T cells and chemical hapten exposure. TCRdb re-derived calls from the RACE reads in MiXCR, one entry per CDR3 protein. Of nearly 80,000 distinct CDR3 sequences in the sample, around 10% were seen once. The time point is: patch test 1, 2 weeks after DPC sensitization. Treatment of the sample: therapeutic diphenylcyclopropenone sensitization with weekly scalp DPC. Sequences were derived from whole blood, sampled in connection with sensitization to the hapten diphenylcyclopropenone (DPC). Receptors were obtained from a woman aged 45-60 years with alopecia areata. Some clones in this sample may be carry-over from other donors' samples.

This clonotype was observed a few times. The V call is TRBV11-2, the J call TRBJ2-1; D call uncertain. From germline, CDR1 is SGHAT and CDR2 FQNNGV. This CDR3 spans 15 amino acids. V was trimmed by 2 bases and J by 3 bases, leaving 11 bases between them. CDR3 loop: CASSLSLGHYNEQFF. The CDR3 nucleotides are TGTGCCAGCAGCTTATCTCTGGGCCACTACAATGAGCAGTTCTTC.

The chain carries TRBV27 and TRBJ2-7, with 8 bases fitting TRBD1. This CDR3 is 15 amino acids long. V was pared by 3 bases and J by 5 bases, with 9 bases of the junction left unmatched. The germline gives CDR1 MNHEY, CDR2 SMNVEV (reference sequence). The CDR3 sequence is CASSFELGQGHEQYF. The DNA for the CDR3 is TGTGCCAGCAGTTTTGAGTTAGGACAGGGCCACGAGCAGTACTTC.

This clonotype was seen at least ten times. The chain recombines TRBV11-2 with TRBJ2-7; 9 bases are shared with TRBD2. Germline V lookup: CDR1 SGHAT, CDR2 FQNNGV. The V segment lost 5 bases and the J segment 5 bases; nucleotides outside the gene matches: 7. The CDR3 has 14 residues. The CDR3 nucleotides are TGTGCCAGCAGCCCCGTCGCGGGAGGGCACGAGCAGTACTTC. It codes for CASSPVAGGHEQYF.

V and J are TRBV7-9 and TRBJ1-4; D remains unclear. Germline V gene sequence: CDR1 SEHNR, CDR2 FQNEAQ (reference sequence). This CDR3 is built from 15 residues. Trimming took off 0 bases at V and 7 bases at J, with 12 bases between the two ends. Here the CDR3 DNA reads TGTGCCAGCAGCTTAGCGCCCGGAGCGGGTGAAAAACTGTTTTTT. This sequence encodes CASSLAPGAGEKLFF.

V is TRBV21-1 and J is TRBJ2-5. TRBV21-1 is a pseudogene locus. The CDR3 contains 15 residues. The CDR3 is CASSLTRWRMETQYF. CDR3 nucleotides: TGTGCCAGCAGTTTAACGCGGTGGCGGATGGAGACCCAGTACTTC.

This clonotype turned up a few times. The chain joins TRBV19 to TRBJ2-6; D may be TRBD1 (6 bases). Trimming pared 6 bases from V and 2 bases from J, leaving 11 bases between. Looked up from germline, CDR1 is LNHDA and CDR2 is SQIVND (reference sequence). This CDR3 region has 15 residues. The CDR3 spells CASRLGGAGANVLTF. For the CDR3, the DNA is TGTGCCAGTAGGCTAGGGGGAGCTGGGGCCAACGTCCTGACTTTC.

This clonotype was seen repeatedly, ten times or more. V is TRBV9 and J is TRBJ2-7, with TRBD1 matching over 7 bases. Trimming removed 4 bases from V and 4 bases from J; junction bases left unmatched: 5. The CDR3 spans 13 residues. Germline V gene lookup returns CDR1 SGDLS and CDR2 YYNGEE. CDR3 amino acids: CASSIRDSYEQYF. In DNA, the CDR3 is TGTGCCAGCAGCATCCGGGACAGTTACGAGCAGTACTTC.

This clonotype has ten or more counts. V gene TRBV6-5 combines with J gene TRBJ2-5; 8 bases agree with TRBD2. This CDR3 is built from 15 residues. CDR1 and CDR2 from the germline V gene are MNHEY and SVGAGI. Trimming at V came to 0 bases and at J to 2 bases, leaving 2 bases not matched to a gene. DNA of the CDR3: TGTGCCAGCAGTTACTCGACTAGCGTTCAAGAGACCCAGTACTTC. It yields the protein CASSYSTSVQETQYF.

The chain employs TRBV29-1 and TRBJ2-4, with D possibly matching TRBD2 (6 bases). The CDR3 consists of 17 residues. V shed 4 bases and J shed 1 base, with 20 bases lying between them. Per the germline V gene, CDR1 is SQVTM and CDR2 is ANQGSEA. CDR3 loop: CSVGEVSGASAKNIQYF. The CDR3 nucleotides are TGCAGCGTTGGGGAAGTTAGCGGAGCCTCCGCCAAAAACATTCAGTACTTC.

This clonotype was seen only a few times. The CDR3 DNA reads as TGCGCCAGCAGCCTTTTAGGGACTAGTCGGGATGAGCAGTTCTTC. This translates into CASSLLGTSRDEQFF. The V call is TRBV4-1, the J call TRBJ2-1; 8 bases fit TRBD2. The CDR3 runs to 15 residues. From germline, CDR1 is MGHRA and CDR2 YSYEKL. V lost 4 bases and J lost 8; bases outside the gene matches: 10.

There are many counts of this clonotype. CDR3 sequence reads: CASSPYGVTEAFF. For the CDR3, the DNA is TGTGCCAGCAGCCCGTACGGGGTGACTGAAGCTTTCTTT. The V gene is TRBV2, the J gene TRBJ1-1; no clear D gene. Germline CDR1 is SNHLY and CDR2 is FYNNEI. V lost 6 bases and J 5 bases, leaving 13 bases between the germline ends. CDR3 length: 13 residues.

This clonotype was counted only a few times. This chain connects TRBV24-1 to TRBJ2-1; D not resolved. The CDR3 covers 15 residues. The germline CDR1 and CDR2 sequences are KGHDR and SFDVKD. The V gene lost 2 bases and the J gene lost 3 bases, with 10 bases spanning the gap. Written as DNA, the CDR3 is TGTGCCACCAGTGATTCGACGACCAACTACAATGAGCAGTTCTTC. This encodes CATSDSTTNYNEQFF.

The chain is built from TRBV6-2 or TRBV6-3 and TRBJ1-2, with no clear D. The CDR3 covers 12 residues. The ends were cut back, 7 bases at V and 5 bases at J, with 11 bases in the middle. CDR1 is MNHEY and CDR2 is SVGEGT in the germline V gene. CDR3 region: CASNTGGYGYTF. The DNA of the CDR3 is TGTGCCAGCAATACGGGAGGATATGGCTACACCTTC.

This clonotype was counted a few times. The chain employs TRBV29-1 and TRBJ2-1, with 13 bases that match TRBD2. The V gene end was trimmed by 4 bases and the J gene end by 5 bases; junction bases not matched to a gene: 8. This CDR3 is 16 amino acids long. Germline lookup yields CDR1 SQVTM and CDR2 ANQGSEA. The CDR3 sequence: CSVAKRTSGSNNEQFF. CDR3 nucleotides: TGCAGCGTTGCGAAGAGGACTAGCGGGAGTAACAATGAGCAGTTCTTC.

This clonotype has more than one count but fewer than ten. The DNA for the CDR3 is TGTGCCAGCAGCCGAGGACCGCTGAACACTGAAGCTTTCTTT. Translation: CASSRGPLNTEAFF. The V call is TRBV3-1, the J call TRBJ1-1; D is uncertain. CDR3 size: 14 residues. CDR1 and CDR2 from the germline V gene are LGHDT and YNNKEL (reference sequence). Trimming left V 4 bases short and J 0 bases short, with 9 bases between.

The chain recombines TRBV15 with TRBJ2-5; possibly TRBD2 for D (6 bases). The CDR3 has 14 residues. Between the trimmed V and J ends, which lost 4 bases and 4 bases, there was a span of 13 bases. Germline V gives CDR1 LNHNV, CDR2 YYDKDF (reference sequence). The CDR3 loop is CATSTAGKGETQYF. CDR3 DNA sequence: TGTGCCACCAGCACTGCGGGAAAGGGAGAGACCCAGTACTTC.

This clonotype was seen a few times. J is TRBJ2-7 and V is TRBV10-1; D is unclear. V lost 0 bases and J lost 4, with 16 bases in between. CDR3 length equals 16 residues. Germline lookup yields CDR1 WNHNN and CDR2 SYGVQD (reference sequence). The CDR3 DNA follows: TGCGCCAGCAGTGAGTCTCGAAATCTCGAAACGTACGAGCAGTACTTC. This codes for CASSESRNLETYEQYF.

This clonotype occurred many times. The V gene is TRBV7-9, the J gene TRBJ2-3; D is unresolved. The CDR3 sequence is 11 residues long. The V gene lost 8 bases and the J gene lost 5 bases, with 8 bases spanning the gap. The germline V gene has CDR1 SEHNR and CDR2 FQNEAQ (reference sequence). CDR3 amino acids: CASLARDTQYF. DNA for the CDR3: TGTGCCAGCCTCGCTAGAGATACGCAGTATTTT. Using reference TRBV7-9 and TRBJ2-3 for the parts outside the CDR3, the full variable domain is DTGVSQNPRHKITKRGQNVTFRCDPISEHNRLYWYRQTLGQGPEFLTYFQNEAQLEKSRLLSDRFSAERPKGSFSTLEIQRTEQGDSAMYLCASLARDTQYFGPGTRLTVL.

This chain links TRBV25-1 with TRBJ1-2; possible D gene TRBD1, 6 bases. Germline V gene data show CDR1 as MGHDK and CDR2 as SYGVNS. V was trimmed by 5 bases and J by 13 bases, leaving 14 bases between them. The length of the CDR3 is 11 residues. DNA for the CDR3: TGTGCCAGCAGTTCAACAGGGAGTAGCACCTTC. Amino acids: CASSSTGSSTF.

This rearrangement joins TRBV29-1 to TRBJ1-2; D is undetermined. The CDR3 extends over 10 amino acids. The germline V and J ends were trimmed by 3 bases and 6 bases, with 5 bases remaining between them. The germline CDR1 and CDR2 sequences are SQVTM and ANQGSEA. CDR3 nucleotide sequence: TGCAGCGTTGAGTTAGATGGCTACACCTTC. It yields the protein CSVELDGYTF.

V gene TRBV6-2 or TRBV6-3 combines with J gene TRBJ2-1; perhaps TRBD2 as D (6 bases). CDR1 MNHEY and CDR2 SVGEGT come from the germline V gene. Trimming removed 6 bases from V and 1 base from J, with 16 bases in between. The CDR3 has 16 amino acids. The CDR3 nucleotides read TGTGCCAGCAGAATCCCGGGAGTGGGATCCTACAATGAGCAGTTCTTC. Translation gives CASRIPGVGSYNEQFF.

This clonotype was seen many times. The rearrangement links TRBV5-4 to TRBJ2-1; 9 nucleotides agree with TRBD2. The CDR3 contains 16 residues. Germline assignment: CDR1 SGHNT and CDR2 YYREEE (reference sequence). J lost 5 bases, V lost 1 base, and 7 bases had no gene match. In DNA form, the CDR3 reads TGTGCCAGCAGCTTGAGGGGACTAGCTCAGGACAATGAGCAGTTCTTC. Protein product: CASSLRGLAQDNEQFF.

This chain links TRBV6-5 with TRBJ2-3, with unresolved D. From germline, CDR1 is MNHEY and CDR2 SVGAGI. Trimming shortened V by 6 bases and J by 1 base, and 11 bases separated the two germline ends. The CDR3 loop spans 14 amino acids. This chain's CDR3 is CASSLLGRTDTQYF. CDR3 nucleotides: TGTGCCAGCAGCCTCCTTGGACGCACAGATACGCAGTATTTT.

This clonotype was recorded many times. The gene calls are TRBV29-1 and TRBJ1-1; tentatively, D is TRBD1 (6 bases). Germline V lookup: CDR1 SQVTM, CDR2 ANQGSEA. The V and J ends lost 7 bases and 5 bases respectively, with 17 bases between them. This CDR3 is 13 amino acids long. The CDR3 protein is CSAWGRGGTEAFF. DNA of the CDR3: TGCAGCGCCTGGGGGCGCGGCGGGACTGAAGCTTTCTTT.

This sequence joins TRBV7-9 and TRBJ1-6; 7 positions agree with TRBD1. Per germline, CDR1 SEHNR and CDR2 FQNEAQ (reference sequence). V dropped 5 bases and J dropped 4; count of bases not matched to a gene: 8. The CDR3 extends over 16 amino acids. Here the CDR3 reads CASSPTLGQYNSPLHF. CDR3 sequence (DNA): TGTGCCAGCAGCCCAACGCTGGGACAGTATAATTCACCCCTCCACTTT.

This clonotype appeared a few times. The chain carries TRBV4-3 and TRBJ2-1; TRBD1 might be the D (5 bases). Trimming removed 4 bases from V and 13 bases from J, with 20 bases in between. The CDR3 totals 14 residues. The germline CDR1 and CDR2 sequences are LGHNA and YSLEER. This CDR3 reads CASSPQDMGEPQFF. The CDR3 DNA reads TGCGCCAGCAGCCCCCAGGACATGGGCGAGCCTCAGTTCTTC.

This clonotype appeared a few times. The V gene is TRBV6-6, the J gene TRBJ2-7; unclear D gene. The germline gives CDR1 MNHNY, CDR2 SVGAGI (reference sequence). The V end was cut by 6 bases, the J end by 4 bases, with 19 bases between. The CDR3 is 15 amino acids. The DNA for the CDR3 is TGTGCCAGCAGCCCCGTTAGAGGACCCAGTTACGAGCAGTACTTC. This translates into CASSPVRGPSYEQYF.

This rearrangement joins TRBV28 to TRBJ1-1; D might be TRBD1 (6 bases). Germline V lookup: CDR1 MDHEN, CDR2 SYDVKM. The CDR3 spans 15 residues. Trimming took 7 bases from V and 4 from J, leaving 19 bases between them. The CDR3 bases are TGTGCCAGCAAGGGGGTCATTGGGGGCGCCACTGAAGCTTTCTTT. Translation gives CASKGVIGGATEAFF. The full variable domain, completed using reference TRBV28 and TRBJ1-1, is DVKVTQSSRYLVKRTGEKVFLECVQDMDHENMFWYRQDPGLGLRLIYFSYDVKMKEKGDIPEGYSVSREKKERFSLILESASTNQTSMYLCASKGVIGGATEAFFGQGTRLTVV.